The 22 T cell receptor beta chains in this list originate from one sample, sequenced in a study of CD8 T cells in Susac syndrome. RNA, at about 0.45 to 1 ug, was reverse transcribed with random hexamers. TCRdb reanalysed the immunoSEQ multiplex PCR reads using MiXCR and keeps one entry per CDR3 protein. Among roughly 150,000 distinct CDR3 sequences listed, around 95% were seen once. The sample taken for sequencing was CD8+ T cells from PBMCs. All receptors come from a human donor with multiple sclerosis.

V is TRBV20-1 and J is TRBJ2-3; TRBD1 matches 7 bases. Germline CDR1 and CDR2: DFQATT and SNEGSKA (reference sequence). This CDR3 is built from 16 residues. Trimming at V came to 0 bases and at J to 3 bases, leaving 9 bases not matched to a gene. CDR3 nucleotide sequence: TGCAGTGCTAGAGATAAGGAGACAGGGCAGACAGATACGCAGTATTTT. Amino acids: CSARDKETGQTDTQYF.

The rearrangement joins TRBV30 to TRBJ2-7; 9 bases map to TRBD1. The CDR3 has 14 residues. V was pared by 5 bases and J by 5 bases, with 10 bases of the junction left unmatched. The V gene's germline CDR1 is GTSNPN and CDR2 SVGIG (reference sequence). The CDR3 region is CAWDKGQGLHEQYF. CDR3 nucleotide sequence: TGTGCCTGGGACAAGGGACAGGGTCTCCACGAGCAGTACTTC. Full variable domain (rest looked up from reference TRBV30 and TRBJ2-7): SQTIHQWPATLVQPVGSPLSLECTVEGTSNPNLYWYRQAAGRGLQLLFYSVGIGQISSEVPQNLSASRPQDRQFILSSKKLLLSDSGFYLCAWDKGQGLHEQYFGPGTRLTVT.

The chain joins TRBV28 to TRBJ2-7; TRBD2 might be the D (5 bases). The CDR3 loop spans 15 amino acids. Looked up from germline, CDR1 is MDHEN and CDR2 is SYDVKM. The ends were cut back, 5 bases at V and 4 bases at J, with 18 bases in the middle. The CDR3 DNA follows: TGTGCCAGCAGTGGTGCGGGCAGCAACATATACGAGCAGTACGTC. It translates to CASSGAGSNIYEQYV.

This rearrangement joins TRBV7-9 to TRBJ2-3, with 8 bases matching TRBD2. The CDR3 spans 17 residues. Germline V CDR1 and CDR2: SEHNR, FQNEAQ (reference sequence). Trimming at V came to 7 bases and at J to 8 bases, leaving 20 bases not matched to a gene. DNA for the CDR3: TGTGCCAGCAACTCAGGGAAACGGGGACTAGGGGCCGGTACGCAGTATTTT. It is translated as CASNSGKRGLGAGTQYF.

This chain joins TRBV9 and TRBJ2-1; unclear D gene. Trimming took off 0 bases at V and 5 bases at J, with 9 bases between the two ends. Germline V lookup: CDR1 SGDLS, CDR2 YYNGEE. This CDR3 contains 14 residues. This CDR3 is CASSVDGNHNEQFF. In DNA, the CDR3 is TGTGCCAGCAGCGTAGATGGGAACCACAATGAGCAGTTCTTC.

The chain uses TRBV12-3 or TRBV12-4 and TRBJ1-5; 7 nucleotides match TRBD1. V trimming: 7 bases; J trimming: 7 bases; junction bases outside the gene matches: 10. The CDR3 runs 14 residues. DNA for the CDR3: TGTGCCAGCACCCTGACAGGGTGGGGGCAGCCCCAGCATTTT. Residues: CASTLTGWGQPQHF.

This chain uses TRBV29-1 with TRBJ2-7; D might be TRBD1 (5 bases). Trimming took off 6 bases at V and 3 bases at J, with 12 bases between the two ends. The CDR3 has 12 amino acids. The V gene's germline CDR1 is SQVTM and CDR2 ANQGSEA. CDR3 sequence (DNA): TGCAGCGTCACCCCCGACAGCTACGAGCAGTACTTC. The encoded protein is CSVTPDSYEQYF.

This chain joins TRBV19 and TRBJ2-6, with D possibly being TRBD2 (5 bases). Trimming took 3 bases from V and 1 from J, leaving 13 bases between them. The CDR3 consists of 17 residues. Germline loops: CDR1 LNHDA, CDR2 SQIVND (reference sequence). CDR3 in DNA: TGTGCCAGTAGTATCGCCACCCGGGGATCTGGGGCCAACGTCCTGACTTTC. Amino acid sequence: CASSIATRGSGANVLTF.

The gene calls are TRBV20-1 and TRBJ1-5; D might be TRBD1 (5 bases). The CDR3 consists of 15 residues. With 6 bases removed from V and 0 bases from J, the gap between germline ends came to 15 bases. Germline V gene sequence: CDR1 DFQATT, CDR2 SNEGSKA (reference sequence). CDR3 region: CSASLGRNSNQPQHF. Written as DNA, the CDR3 is TGCAGTGCCAGTTTGGGACGGAATAGCAATCAGCCCCAGCATTTT.

This chain joins TRBV7-9 and TRBJ1-1, with TRBD1 matching over 11 bases. Germline assignment: CDR1 SEHNR and CDR2 FQNEAQ (reference sequence). The CDR3 sequence is 16 residues long. Trimming removed 1 base from V and 7 bases from J; junction bases left unmatched: 8. This CDR3 reads CASSLVLGQGGGEAFF. In DNA, the CDR3 is TGTGCCAGCAGCTTAGTTCTGGGACAGGGGGGTGGTGAAGCTTTCTTT.

This chain uses TRBV11-2 with TRBJ1-1; TRBD1 agrees at 8 bases. The germline CDR1 and CDR2 sequences are SGHAT and FQNNGV. The CDR3 loop spans 14 amino acids. With 7 bases clipped from V and 0 bases from J, the junction kept 4 bases outside the gene matches. CDR3 sequence reads: CASNDRGMNTEAFF. CDR3 DNA: TGTGCCAGCAACGACAGGGGCATGAACACTGAAGCTTTCTTT.

The J gene is TRBJ2-3, the V gene TRBV7-9, with D perhaps TRBD1 or TRBD2 (5 bases each). Germline V lookup: CDR1 SEHNR, CDR2 FQNEAQ (reference sequence). The CDR3 extends over 15 amino acids. V was cut by 3 bases and J by 2 bases, with 12 bases left in between. The DNA for the CDR3 is TGTGCCAGCAGCTTGGACGGGGCTCCCACAGATACGCAGTATTTT. Protein sequence: CASSLDGAPTDTQYF.

J is TRBJ2-1 and V is TRBV5-4; 11 bases fit TRBD2. CDR3 length equals 14 residues. Germline-derived CDR1 and CDR2 are SGHNT and YYREEE (reference sequence). Losses at the gene ends were 4 bases for V and 4 bases for J; bases not matched to a gene: 1. The CDR3 DNA sequence: TGTGCCAGCAGCCCTAGCGGGGGGTACAATGAGCAGTTCTTC. As protein: CASSPSGGYNEQFF.

The chain uses TRBV15 and TRBJ1-1; D unclear. The V gene's germline CDR1 is LNHNV and CDR2 YYDKDF (reference sequence). V was cut by 2 bases and J by 2 bases, with 6 bases left in between. The CDR3 covers 13 residues. The CDR3 sequence is CATSRRDNTEAFF. In DNA, the CDR3 is TGTGCCACCAGCAGACGGGATAACACTGAAGCTTTCTTT.

The J gene is TRBJ2-7, the V gene TRBV27; TRBD1 might be the D (5 bases). V lost 7 bases, J lost 3 bases, and 16 bases lay in between. The germline V gene encodes CDR1 MNHEY and CDR2 SMNVEV (reference sequence). The CDR3 is 14 residues long. The CDR3: CASKDIDSDYEQYF. In DNA form, the CDR3 reads TGTGCCAGCAAGGACATCGATAGTGACTACGAGCAGTACTTC.

This rearrangement joins TRBV27 to TRBJ2-1; D gene unclear. CDR1 and CDR2 from the germline V gene are MNHEY and SMNVEV (reference sequence). The CDR3 length is 11 residues. The V end lost 6 bases, the J end lost 6 bases, and 6 bases lay between the germline ends. The CDR3 loop is CASSQRNEQFF. CDR3 in DNA: TGTGCCAGCAGCCAACGCAATGAGCAGTTCTTC.

The V gene is TRBV12-3 or TRBV12-4, the J gene TRBJ1-1; D remains ambiguous. The CDR3 length is 13 residues. CDR3 coding DNA: TGTGCTTCCGGTCCTGGATTGAACACTGAAGCTTTCTTT. It specifies CASGPGLNTEAFF.

The chain has TRBV20-1 and TRBJ2-7; no reliable D call. CDR3 length: 16 amino acids. The V end lost 5 bases, the J end lost 5 bases, and 25 bases lay between the germline ends. Germline CDR1 is DFQATT and CDR2 is SNEGSKA (reference sequence). CDR3 nucleotides: TGCAGTGCTGTACCCACCGGACCCCTAGGGCTCCACGAGCAGTACTTC. Protein sequence: CSAVPTGPLGLHEQYF.

This rearrangement joins TRBV27 to TRBJ1-5; 10 bases agree with TRBD1. Germline V lookup: CDR1 MNHEY, CDR2 SMNVEV (reference sequence). The V gene end was trimmed by 3 bases and the J gene end by 6 bases; junction bases not matched to a gene: 2. This CDR3 has 14 amino acids. As DNA, the CDR3 is TGTGCCAGCAGTTTGGGACAGGGGACTCAGCCCCAGCATTTT. It yields the protein CASSLGQGTQPQHF.

The chain is built from TRBV3-1 and TRBJ2-3, with 11 nucleotides matching TRBD2. CDR3 length: 16 amino acids. V lost 3 bases to trimming and J lost 3 bases; unmatched junction nucleotides: 5. Germline assignment: CDR1 LGHDT and CDR2 YNNKEL (reference sequence). The CDR3 nucleotides are TGTGCCAGCAGCCAGCTAGCGGGGGGCGTAACAGATACGCAGTATTTT. It codes for CASSQLAGGVTDTQYF.

This chain links TRBV20-1 with TRBJ1-1; D is perhaps TRBD1 (5 bases). V was cut by 0 bases and J by 4 bases, with 12 bases left in between. This CDR3 is 14 amino acids long. Germline V CDR1 and CDR2: DFQATT, SNEGSKA (reference sequence). DNA of the CDR3: TGCAGTGCTAGAGATCTGACAGATCTCACTGAAGCTTTCTTT. As protein: CSARDLTDLTEAFF.

Only a few counts were recorded for this clonotype. The J gene is TRBJ2-7, the V gene TRBV7-9, with D maybe TRBD2 (5 bases). The CDR3 is 13 residues long. Trimming pared 5 bases from V and 2 bases from J, leaving 10 bases between. Germline V gene lookup returns CDR1 SEHNR and CDR2 FQNEAQ (reference sequence). CDR3 in amino acids: CASSQTGTYEQYF. The CDR3 bases are TGTGCCAGCAGCCAGACGGGGACCTACGAGCAGTACTTC.